The 5 T cell receptor beta chains listed next were all sequenced from one sample in a study of Ad26.COV2.S vaccination and SARS-CoV-2 variants. Treatment here: some 20 received Ad26.COV2.S at low or high dose, single or two shots; five or six received placebo; per-sample allocation not given. Sampling occurred on day 63 after the first vaccine or placebo injection. Only in-frame clones appear in the TCRdb table, and some are missing; sequencing was by immunoSEQ multiplex PCR. The profile covers a few hundred thousand clones, with 87% appearing a single time and more than 3% taken by the ten largest. The source was peripheral blood, collected in a trial of Ad26.COV2.S vaccine versus placebo. These receptors came from a person between 18 and 60 years old who received the Ad26.COV2.S COVID-19 vaccine or a placebo.

V is TRBV3-1 (or the pseudogene TRBV3-2) and J is TRBJ1-2; D not resolved. Trimming took off 4 bases at V and 1 base at J, with 7 bases between the two ends. This CDR3 comprises 13 residues. Germline CDR1 is LGHDT and CDR2 is YNNKEL (reference sequence). CDR3 in DNA: TGTGCCAGCAGCCCGAAGAGTAACTATGGCTACACCTTC. Translation: CASSPKSNYGYTF.

A single count supports this clone. The J gene is TRBJ2-1, the V gene TRBV6-5, with D perhaps given as TRBD1 or TRBD2 (5 bases each). CDR3 size: 14 residues. CDR1 and CDR2 (germline): MNHEY, SVGAGI. V was cut by 6 bases and J by 6 bases, with 15 bases left in between. CDR3 amino acids: CASRPRGPPNEQFF. The CDR3 coding sequence is TGTGCCAGCAGACCCCGGGGACCCCCCAATGAGCAGTTCTTC.

V gene TRBV7-9 combines with J gene TRBJ2-3; D not certain. Trimming removed 5 bases at V and 3 bases at J, with 6 bases between. Germline V lookup: CDR1 SEHNR, CDR2 FQNEAQ (reference sequence). The CDR3 length is 12 residues. The CDR3 DNA sequence: TGTGCCAGCAGCCCCGAAACAGATACGCAGTATTTT. Translation gives CASSPETDTQYF.

The chain's CDR3 is CAWSGEGTGYSEAFF. The CDR3 region has the DNA TGTGCCTGGAGTGGGGAGGGGACAGGGTACTCTGAAGCTTTCTTT. This chain links TRBV30 with TRBJ1-1; TRBD1 matches at 9 bases. From germline, CDR1 is GTSNPN and CDR2 SVGIG (reference sequence). V shed 1 base, J shed 6 bases, and the junction held 9 bases outside the gene matches. The CDR3 totals 15 residues.

The CDR3 protein is CASRVTGTGGPDGEQFF. The CDR3 DNA reads TGTGCCAGCAGAGTAACCGGGACAGGGGGCCCAGACGGTGAGCAGTTCTTC. This chain uses TRBV7-9 with TRBJ2-1, with 12 bases aligning to TRBD1. Germline CDR1 is SEHNR and CDR2 is FQNEAQ (reference sequence). This CDR3 contains 17 residues. V lost 6 bases and J lost 9; bases outside the gene matches: 15.